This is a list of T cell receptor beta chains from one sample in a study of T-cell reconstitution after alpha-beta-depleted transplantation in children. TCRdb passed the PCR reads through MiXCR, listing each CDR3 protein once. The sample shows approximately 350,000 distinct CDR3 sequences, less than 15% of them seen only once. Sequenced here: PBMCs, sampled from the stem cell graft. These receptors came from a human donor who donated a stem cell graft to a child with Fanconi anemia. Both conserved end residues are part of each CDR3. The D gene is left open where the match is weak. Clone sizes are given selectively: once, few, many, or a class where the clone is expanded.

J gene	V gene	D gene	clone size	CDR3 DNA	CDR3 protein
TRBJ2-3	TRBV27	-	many	TGTGCCAGCAGTCTCTCAACCGGGGCGGGCACAGATACGCAGTATTTT	CASSLSTGAGTDTQYF
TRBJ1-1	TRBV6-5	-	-	TGTGCCAGCAGTTACCTGGCTCGCGGGGGGGCCGCTGAAGCTTTCTTT	CASSYLARGGAAEAFF
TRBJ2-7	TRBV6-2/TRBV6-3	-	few	TGTGCCAGCAATAACGGCGCCTACGAGCAGTACTTC	CASNNGAYEQYF
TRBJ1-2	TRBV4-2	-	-	TGTGCCAGCAGCCAAGATCTCGCAGGAGTCGTTACTAACTATGGCTACACCTTC	CASSQDLAGVVTNYGYTF
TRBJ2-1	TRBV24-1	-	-	TGTGCCACCGCTCAGGATTCGGCCGCTGGTGAGCAGTTCTTC	CATAQDSAAGEQFF
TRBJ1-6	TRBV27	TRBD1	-	TGTGCCAGCAGTTCTATGACAGGGGTCAATTCACCCCTCCACTTT	CASSSMTGVNSPLHF
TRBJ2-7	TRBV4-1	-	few	TGCGCCAGCAGCCAAGATTTCCTGGCTCCGCCCGCCCAAGGGCAGTACTTC	CASSQDFLAPPAQGQYF
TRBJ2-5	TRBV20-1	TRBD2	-	TGCAGTGCTAAAGGACGGGGGGTACAAGAGACCCAGTACTTC	CSAKGRGVQETQYF
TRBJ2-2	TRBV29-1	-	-	TGCAGCGTTGATGAGGGGCGCGGCACCGGGGAGCTGTTTTTT	CSVDEGRGTGELFF
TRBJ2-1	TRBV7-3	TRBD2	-	TGTGCCAGCAGCTTAACGGGGGGGGTTATAAACAATGAGCAGTTCTTC	CASSLTGGVINNEQFF
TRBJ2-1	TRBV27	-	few	TGTGCCAGCAGTTTACAGGTCGACTGGGGACTTCCGTCAAATGAGCAGTTCTTC	CASSLQVDWGLPSNEQFF